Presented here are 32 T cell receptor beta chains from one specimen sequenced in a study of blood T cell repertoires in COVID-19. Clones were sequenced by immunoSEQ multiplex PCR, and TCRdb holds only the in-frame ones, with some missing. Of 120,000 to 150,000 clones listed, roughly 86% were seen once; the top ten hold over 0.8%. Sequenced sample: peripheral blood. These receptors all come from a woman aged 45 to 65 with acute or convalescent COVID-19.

CDR3: CASSPTSAYTGELFF. The CDR3 DNA reads TGTGCCAGCAGTCCGACTAGCGCCTACACCGGGGAGCTGTTTTTT. V gene TRBV27 combines with J gene TRBJ2-2, with 8 bases identical to TRBD2. This CDR3 contains 15 residues. Germline V gives CDR1 MNHEY, CDR2 SMNVEV (reference sequence). Germline trimming cut 5 bases from V and 3 bases from J; bases unmatched to any gene: 5.

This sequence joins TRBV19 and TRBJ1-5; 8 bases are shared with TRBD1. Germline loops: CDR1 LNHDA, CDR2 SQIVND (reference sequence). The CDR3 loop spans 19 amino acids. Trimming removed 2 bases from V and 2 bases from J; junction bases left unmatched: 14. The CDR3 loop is CASSISRVAGGSRNQPQHF. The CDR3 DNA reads TGTGCCAGTAGTATATCTAGGGTGGCAGGGGGCAGTCGCAATCAGCCCCAGCATTTT.

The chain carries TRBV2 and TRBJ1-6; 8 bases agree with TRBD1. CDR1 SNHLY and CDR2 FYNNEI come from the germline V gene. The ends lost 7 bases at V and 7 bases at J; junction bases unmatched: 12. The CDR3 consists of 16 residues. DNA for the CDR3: TGTGCCAGCACTGGGATCAGGACAGGGAAGAATTCACCCCTCCACTTT. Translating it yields CASTGIRTGKNSPLHF.

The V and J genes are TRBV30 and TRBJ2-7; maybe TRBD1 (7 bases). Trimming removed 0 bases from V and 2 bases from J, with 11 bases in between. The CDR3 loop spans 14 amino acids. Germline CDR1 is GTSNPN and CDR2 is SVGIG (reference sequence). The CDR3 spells CAWSVGRGAYEQYF. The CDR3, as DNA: TGTGCCTGGAGTGTGGGCAGGGGGGCCTACGAGCAGTACTTC.

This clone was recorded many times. Written as DNA, the CDR3 is TGTGCCAGCAGCTTAGAGAGGGACACTGAAGCTTTCTTT. Its protein is CASSLERDTEAFF. V and J are TRBV11-2 and TRBJ1-1; D is ambiguous. This CDR3 has 13 residues. In germline, CDR1 is SGHAT, CDR2 FQNNGV. V was clipped by 0 bases and J by 3 bases, with 5 bases between them.

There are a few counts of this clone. CDR3 bases: TGTGCCAGCAGGACGACAGGGAATGCTTTCTTT. Residues: CASRTTGNAFF. The V and J genes are TRBV28 and TRBJ1-1; 7 nucleotides align to TRBD1. Germline values: CDR1 MDHEN, CDR2 SYDVKM. Germline trimming cut 6 bases from V and 11 bases from J; bases unmatched to any gene: 6. This CDR3 is built from 11 residues.

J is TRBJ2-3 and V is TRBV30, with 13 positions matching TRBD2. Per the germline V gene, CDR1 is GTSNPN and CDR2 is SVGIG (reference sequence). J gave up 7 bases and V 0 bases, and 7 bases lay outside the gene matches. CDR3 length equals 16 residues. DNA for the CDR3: TGTGCCTGGAGTGTCCCACGGACTAGCGGGAGTAATACGCAGTATTTT. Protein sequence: CAWSVPRTSGSNTQYF.

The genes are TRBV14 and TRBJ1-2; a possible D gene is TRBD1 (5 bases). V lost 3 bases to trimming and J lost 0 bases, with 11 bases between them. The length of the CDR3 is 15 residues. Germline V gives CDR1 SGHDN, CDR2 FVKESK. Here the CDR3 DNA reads TGTGCCAGCAGCCAGACAGTTGCAGCTAACTATGGCTACACCTTC. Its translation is CASSQTVAANYGYTF.

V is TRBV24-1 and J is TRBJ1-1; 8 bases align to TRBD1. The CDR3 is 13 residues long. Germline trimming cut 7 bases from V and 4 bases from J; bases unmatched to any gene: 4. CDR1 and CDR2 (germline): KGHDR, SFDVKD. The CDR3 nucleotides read TGTGCCACCAGAGGACAGGGTAGCACTGAAGCTTTCTTT. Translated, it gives CATRGQGSTEAFF.

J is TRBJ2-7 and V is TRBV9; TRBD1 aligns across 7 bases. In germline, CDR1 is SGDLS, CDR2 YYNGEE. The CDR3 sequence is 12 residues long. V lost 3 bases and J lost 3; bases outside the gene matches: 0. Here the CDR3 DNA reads TGTGCCAGCAGCGGGACAGGCTACGAGCAGTACTTC. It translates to CASSGTGYEQYF.

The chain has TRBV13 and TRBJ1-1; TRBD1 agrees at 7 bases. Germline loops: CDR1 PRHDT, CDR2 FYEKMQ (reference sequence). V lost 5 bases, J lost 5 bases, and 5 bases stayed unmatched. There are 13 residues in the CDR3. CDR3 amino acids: CASSQGVSTEAFF. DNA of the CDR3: TGTGCCAGCAGCCAGGGGGTGAGTACTGAAGCTTTCTTT.

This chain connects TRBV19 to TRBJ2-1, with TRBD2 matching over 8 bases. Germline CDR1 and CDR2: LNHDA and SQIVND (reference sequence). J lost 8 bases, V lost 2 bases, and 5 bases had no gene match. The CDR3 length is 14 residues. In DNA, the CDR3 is TGTGCCAGTAGTATATTTACGGGGGGGGATGAGCAGTTCTTC. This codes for CASSIFTGGDEQFF.

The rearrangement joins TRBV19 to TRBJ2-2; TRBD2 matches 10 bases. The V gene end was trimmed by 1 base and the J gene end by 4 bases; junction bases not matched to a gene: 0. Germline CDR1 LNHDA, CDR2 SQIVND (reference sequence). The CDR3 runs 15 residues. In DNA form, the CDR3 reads TGTGCCAGTAGTATAGGACTAGCGGGCACCGGGGAGCTGTTTTTT. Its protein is CASSIGLAGTGELFF.

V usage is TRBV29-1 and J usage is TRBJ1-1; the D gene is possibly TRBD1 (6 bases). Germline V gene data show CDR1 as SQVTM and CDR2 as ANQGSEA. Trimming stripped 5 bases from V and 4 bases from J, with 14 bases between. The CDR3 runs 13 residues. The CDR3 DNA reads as TGCAGCGTTATGGAACAGGGTTTCACTGAAGCTTTCTTT. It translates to CSVMEQGFTEAFF.

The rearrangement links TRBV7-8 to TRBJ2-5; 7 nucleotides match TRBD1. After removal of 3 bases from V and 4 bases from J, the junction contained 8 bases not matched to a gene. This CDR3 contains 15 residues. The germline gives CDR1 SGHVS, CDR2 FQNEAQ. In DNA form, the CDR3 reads TGTGCCAGCAGCTTGGGCCTTGCAGGGGGAGAGACCCAGTACTTC. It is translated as CASSLGLAGGETQYF.

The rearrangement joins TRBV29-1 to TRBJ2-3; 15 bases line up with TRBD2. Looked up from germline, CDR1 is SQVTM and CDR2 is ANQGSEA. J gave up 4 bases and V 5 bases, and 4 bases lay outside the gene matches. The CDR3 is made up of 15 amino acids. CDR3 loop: CSVRTSGRGSDTQYF. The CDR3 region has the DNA TGCAGCGTTCGGACTAGCGGGAGGGGGTCAGATACGCAGTATTTT.

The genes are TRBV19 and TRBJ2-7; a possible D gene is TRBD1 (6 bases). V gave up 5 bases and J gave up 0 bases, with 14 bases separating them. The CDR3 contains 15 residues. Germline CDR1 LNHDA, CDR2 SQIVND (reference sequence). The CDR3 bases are TGTGCCAGTAGTCAGGACAGACCAGGCTCCTACGAGCAGTACTTC. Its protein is CASSQDRPGSYEQYF.

CDR3: CASNFRQSNEKLFF. For the CDR3, the DNA is TGTGCCAGCAACTTCCGACAGTCAAATGAAAAACTGTTTTTT. The chain links TRBV5-8 to TRBJ1-4; D may be TRBD1 (5 bases). Trimming took 6 bases from V and 5 from J, leaving 14 bases between them. This CDR3 is built from 14 residues. Germline-derived CDR1 and CDR2 are SGHTS and YDEGEE.

The CDR3 spells CASSRGRENIQYF. In DNA, the CDR3 is TGTGCCAGTAGCAGGGGGCGCGAAAACATTCAGTACTTC. V is TRBV19 and J is TRBJ2-4; 8 nucleotides match TRBD1. J gave up 5 bases and V 6 bases, and 3 bases lay outside the gene matches. The CDR3 covers 13 residues. The germline V gene encodes CDR1 LNHDA and CDR2 SQIVND (reference sequence).

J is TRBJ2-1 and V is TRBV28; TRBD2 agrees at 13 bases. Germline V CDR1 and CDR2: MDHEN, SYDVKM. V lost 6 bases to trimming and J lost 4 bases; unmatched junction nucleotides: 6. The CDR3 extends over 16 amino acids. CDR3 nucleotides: TGTGCCAGCAGCCCGACTAGCGGGGGGACGTACAATGAGCAGTTCTTC. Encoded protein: CASSPTSGGTYNEQFF.

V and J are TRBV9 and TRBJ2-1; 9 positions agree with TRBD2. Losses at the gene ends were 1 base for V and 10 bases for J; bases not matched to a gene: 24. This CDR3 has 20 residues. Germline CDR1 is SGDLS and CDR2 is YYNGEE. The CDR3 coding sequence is TGTGCCAGCAGCGTAAAAAACACGGGGCTAGCGGGAAGTAAAGTGAAGGAGCAGTTCTTC. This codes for CASSVKNTGLAGSKVKEQFF.

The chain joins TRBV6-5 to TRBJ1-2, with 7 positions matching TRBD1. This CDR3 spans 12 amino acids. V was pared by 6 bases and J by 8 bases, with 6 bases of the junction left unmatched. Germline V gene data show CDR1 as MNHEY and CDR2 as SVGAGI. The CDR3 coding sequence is TGTGCCAGCAGCGCGACAGGGAGCGGCTACACCTTC. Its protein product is CASSATGSGYTF.

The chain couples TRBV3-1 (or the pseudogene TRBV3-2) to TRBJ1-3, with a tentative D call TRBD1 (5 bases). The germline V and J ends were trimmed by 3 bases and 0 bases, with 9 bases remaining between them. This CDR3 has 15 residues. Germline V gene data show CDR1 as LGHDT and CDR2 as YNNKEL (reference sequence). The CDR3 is CASSHRASSGNTIYF. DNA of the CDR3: TGTGCCAGCAGCCACAGGGCATCCTCTGGAAACACCATATATTTT.

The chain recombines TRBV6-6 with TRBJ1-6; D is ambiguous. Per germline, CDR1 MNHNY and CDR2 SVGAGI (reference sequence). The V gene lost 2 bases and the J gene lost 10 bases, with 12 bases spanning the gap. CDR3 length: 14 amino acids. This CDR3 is CASSYEPGPSPLHF. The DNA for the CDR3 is TGTGCCAGCAGTTACGAACCTGGGCCATCACCCCTCCACTTT.

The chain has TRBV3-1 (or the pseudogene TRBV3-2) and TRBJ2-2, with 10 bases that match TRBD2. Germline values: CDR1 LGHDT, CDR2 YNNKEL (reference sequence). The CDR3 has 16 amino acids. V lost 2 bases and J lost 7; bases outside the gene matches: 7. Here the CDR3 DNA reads TGTGCCAGCAGCCAACCCCTAGCGGGGGCAAGCGGGGAGCTGTTTTTT. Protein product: CASSQPLAGASGELFF.

The CDR3 coding sequence is TGTGCCAGCAGCTTACGGACTAGCGGCAACACCGGGGAGCTGTTTTTT. It translates to CASSLRTSGNTGELFF. The V and J genes are TRBV7-3 and TRBJ2-2, with 10 bases fitting TRBD2. The junction had 2 bases not matched to a gene; V was cut back by 2 bases and J by 2 bases. Germline V lookup: CDR1 SGHTA, CDR2 FQGTGA. The CDR3 runs to 16 residues. The complete variable domain, with remaining parts taken from reference TRBV7-3 and TRBJ2-2, reads GAGVSQTPSNKVTEKGKYVELRCDPISGHTALYWYRQSLGQGPEFLIYFQGTGAADDSGLPNDRFFAVRPEGSVSTLKIQRTERGDSAVYLCASSLRTSGNTGELFFGEGSRLTVL.

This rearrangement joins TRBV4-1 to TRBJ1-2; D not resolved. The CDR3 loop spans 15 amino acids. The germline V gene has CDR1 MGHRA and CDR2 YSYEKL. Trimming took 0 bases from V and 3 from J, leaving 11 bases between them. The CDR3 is CASSQDEGRDYGYTF. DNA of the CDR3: TGCGCCAGCAGCCAAGACGAGGGAAGGGACTATGGCTACACCTTC.

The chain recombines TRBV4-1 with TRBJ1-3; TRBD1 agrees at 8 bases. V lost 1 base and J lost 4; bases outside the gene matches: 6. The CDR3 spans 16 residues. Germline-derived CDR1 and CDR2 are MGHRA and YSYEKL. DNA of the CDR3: TGCGCCAGCAGCCAAGGTGGCAGGGGGCTCGGAAACACCATATATTTT. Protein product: CASSQGGRGLGNTIYF.

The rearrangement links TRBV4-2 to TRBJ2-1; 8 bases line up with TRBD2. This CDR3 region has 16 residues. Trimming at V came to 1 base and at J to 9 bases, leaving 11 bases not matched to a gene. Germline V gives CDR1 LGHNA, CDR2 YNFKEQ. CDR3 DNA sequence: TGTGCCAGCAGCCAAGTGAAGCTAGCGGGCGACCTTGAGCAGTTCTTC. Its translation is CASSQVKLAGDLEQFF.

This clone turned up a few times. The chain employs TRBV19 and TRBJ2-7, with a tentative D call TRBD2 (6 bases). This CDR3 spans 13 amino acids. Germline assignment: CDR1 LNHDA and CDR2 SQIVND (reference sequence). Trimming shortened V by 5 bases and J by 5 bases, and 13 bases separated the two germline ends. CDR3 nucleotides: TGTGCCAGTAGTTGGAGGGTTAAGGACGAGCAGTACTTC. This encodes CASSWRVKDEQYF.

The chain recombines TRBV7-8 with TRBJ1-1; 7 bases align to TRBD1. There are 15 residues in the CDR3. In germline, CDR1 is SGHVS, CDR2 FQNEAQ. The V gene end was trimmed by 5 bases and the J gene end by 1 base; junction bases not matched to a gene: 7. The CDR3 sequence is CASSVTGAKNTEAFF. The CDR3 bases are TGTGCCAGCAGCGTTACAGGGGCCAAGAACACTGAAGCTTTCTTT. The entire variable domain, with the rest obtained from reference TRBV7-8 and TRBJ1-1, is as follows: GAGVSQSPRYKVAKRGQDVALRCDPISGHVSLFWYQQALGQGPEFLTYFQNEAQLDKSGLPSDRFFAERPEGSVSTLKIQRTQQEDSAVYLCASSVTGAKNTEAFFGQGTRLTVV.

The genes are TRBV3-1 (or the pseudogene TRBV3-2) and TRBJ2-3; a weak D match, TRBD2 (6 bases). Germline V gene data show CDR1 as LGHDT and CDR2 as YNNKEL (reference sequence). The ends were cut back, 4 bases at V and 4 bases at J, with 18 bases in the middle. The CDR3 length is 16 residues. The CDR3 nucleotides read TGTGCCAGCAGCCGCGGGGTTGCAATTGGGCCAGATACGCAGTATTTT. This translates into CASSRGVAIGPDTQYF.